Following are 18 T cell receptor beta chains from one sample sequenced in a study of T cell responses to AZD1222 COVID-19 vaccine listed by TCRdb under 2021. The time point label, as the study defines it: baseline before first vaccination. Library preparation employed the immunoSEQ multiplex PCR assay. The source is immuneACCESS, and TCRdb retained only in-frame sequences with V and J called. Part of the clones is not carried over; for the studies checked, unresolved V genes explain less than half of this, and the remainder is unexplained. The sample table holds approximately 200,000 clones, of which about 86% were seen once. Around 8% of the sample is held by the ten biggest clonotypes. The source was peripheral blood, collected on day 0 of AZD1222 vaccination. These receptors were collected from an adult in good health.

The chain employs TRBV7-2 and TRBJ1-2, with D unclear. The CDR3 consists of 16 residues. Trimming left V 5 bases short and J 3 bases short, with 19 bases between. The germline V gene has CDR1 SGHTA and CDR2 FQGNSA. In DNA, the CDR3 is TGTGCCAGCAGCAAAGACGGGCGGGGAGCCTACTATGGCTACACCTTC. Its protein is CASSKDGRGAYYGYTF.

J is TRBJ2-7 and V is TRBV7-6; maybe TRBD1 (5 bases). The CDR3 covers 14 residues. Trimming took 4 bases from V and 2 from J, leaving 12 bases between them. Germline CDR1 SGHVS, CDR2 FNYEAQ. The CDR3: CASSSVTGAYEQYF. Written as DNA, the CDR3 is TGTGCCAGCAGCTCGGTTACAGGAGCCTACGAGCAGTACTTC.

This chain links TRBV5-1 with TRBJ1-2; D perhaps matches TRBD1 (5 bases). Trimming took off 2 bases at V and 8 bases at J, with 10 bases between the two ends. Germline V gene sequence: CDR1 SGHRS, CDR2 YFSETQ. The CDR3 covers 12 residues. The CDR3, as DNA: TGCGCCAGCAGCTTTGGGGGTCTGGGCTACACCTTC. Protein product: CASSFGGLGYTF.

The chain employs TRBV5-1 and TRBJ2-7; TRBD2 aligns across 7 bases. The CDR3 is 17 amino acids. The germline V gene encodes CDR1 SGHRS and CDR2 YFSETQ. Trimming removed 4 bases from V and 5 bases from J; junction bases left unmatched: 18. The CDR3 region is CASSPHRGGRILNEQYF. CDR3 bases: TGCGCCAGCAGCCCCCATCGGGGAGGGAGGATTTTAAACGAGCAGTACTTC.

The chain carries TRBV5-1 and TRBJ2-2; 7 bases fit TRBD2. There are 15 residues in the CDR3. Trimming took 6 bases from V and 2 from J; bases not matched to a gene: 7. Germline CDR1 and CDR2: SGHRS and YFSETQ. Written as DNA, the CDR3 is TGCGCCAGCACCTGGGGCGGGGGAAACACCGGGGAGCTGTTTTTT. Protein product: CASTWGGGNTGELFF.

J is TRBJ2-6 and V is TRBV30; no clear D gene. CDR1 GTSNPN and CDR2 SVGIG come from the germline V gene (reference sequence). V lost 2 bases and J lost 3, with 17 bases in between. CDR3 length: 17 amino acids. The CDR3 sequence: CAWSPTGVLGGANVLTF. The CDR3 DNA is TGTGCCTGGAGTCCCACTGGGGTGTTAGGTGGGGCCAACGTCCTGACTTTC. The entire variable domain, with the rest obtained from reference TRBV30 and TRBJ2-6, is as follows: SQTIHQWPATLVQPVGSPLSLECTVEGTSNPNLYWYRQAAGRGLQLLFYSVGIGQISSEVPQNLSASRPQDRQFILSSKKLLLSDSGFYLCAWSPTGVLGGANVLTFGAGSRLTVL.

This clone has just one count. J is TRBJ1-1 and V is TRBV5-6; TRBD1 is a possible D gene (5 bases). The CDR3 has 17 amino acids. Germline V gene data show CDR1 as SGHDT and CDR2 as YYEEEE. V dropped 3 bases and J dropped 0 bases, with 18 bases sitting between them. The CDR3 nucleotides are TGTGCCAGCAGCTCGATGGGGGGACGGAGTATGAACACTGAAGCTTTCTTT. The encoded protein is CASSSMGGRSMNTEAFF.

V usage is TRBV29-1 and J usage is TRBJ2-7; 7 positions match TRBD1. The junction had 8 bases not matched to a gene; V was cut back by 7 bases and J by 5 bases. Per germline, CDR1 SQVTM and CDR2 ANQGSEA. This CDR3 has 12 residues. The DNA of the CDR3 is TGCAGCGCAATACAGGGGACCCACGAGCAGTACTTC. Translation: CSAIQGTHEQYF.

J is TRBJ1-1 and V is TRBV3-1 (or the pseudogene TRBV3-2); D unresolved. CDR1 is LGHDT and CDR2 is YNNKEL in the germline V gene (reference sequence). This CDR3 region has 13 residues. V lost 3 bases, J lost 0 bases, and 5 bases lay in between. The CDR3 loop is CASSQLVNTEAFF. Written as DNA, the CDR3 is TGTGCCAGCAGCCAGCTGGTGAACACTGAAGCTTTCTTT.

The CDR3 DNA sequence: TGTGCCAGCAGTACTCCCGGGACAGGAGCTGGAAACACCATATATTTT. Its translation: CASSTPGTGAGNTIYF. This chain links TRBV28 with TRBJ1-3; 8 bases are shared with TRBD1. Germline loops: CDR1 MDHEN, CDR2 SYDVKM. Trimming at V came to 5 bases and at J to 2 bases, leaving 8 bases not matched to a gene. CDR3 length equals 16 residues.

The chain combines TRBV5-1 with TRBJ1-1; 10 nucleotides line up with TRBD1. The V segment lost 4 bases and the J segment 6 bases; nucleotides outside the gene matches: 18. CDR1 and CDR2 (germline): SGHRS, YFSETQ. This CDR3 contains 18 residues. Written as DNA, the CDR3 is TGCGCCAGCAGCGTACCCCTAGGGACAGGGGCGCGGGGGGCTGAAGCTTTCTTT. Translation: CASSVPLGTGARGAEAFF.

The chain combines TRBV7-9 with TRBJ1-6; D uncertain. Per the germline V gene, CDR1 is SEHNR and CDR2 is FQNEAQ (reference sequence). The V gene lost 3 bases and the J gene lost 14 bases, with 11 bases spanning the gap. The CDR3 runs to 12 residues. Here the CDR3 reads CASSFDTSALHF. The CDR3 DNA follows: TGTGCCAGCAGCTTTGACACCTCAGCCCTCCACTTT.

This clone was found a few times. This chain joins TRBV25-1 and TRBJ1-1, with D possibly TRBD1 on 6 matching bases. CDR3 length: 15 residues. CDR1 MGHDK and CDR2 SYGVNS come from the germline V gene. V lost 4 bases and J 2 bases, leaving 14 bases between the germline ends. CDR3 region: CASSGTAAANTEAFF. The CDR3 DNA reads TGTGCCAGCAGTGGGACAGCCGCTGCCAACACTGAAGCTTTCTTT.

Only one count was recorded for this clone. This rearrangement joins TRBV3-1 (or the pseudogene TRBV3-2) to TRBJ1-4, with 7 bases aligning to TRBD1. Looked up from germline, CDR1 is LGHDT and CDR2 is YNNKEL (reference sequence). The V gene end was trimmed by 3 bases and the J gene end by 8 bases; junction bases not matched to a gene: 9. CDR3 length: 15 residues. The CDR3 nucleotides read TGTGCCAGCAGCCACGGCAGGGGGTGGGTCGAAAAACTGTTTTTT. This gives the protein CASSHGRGWVEKLFF.

V is TRBV6-5 and J is TRBJ1-6; TRBD1 is a possible D gene (5 bases). The CDR3 is 14 amino acids. Trimming removed 9 bases from V and 7 bases from J, with 16 bases in between. Germline V gives CDR1 MNHEY, CDR2 SVGAGI. The CDR3 is CASKIQGGNSPLHF. The CDR3 bases are TGTGCCAGTAAAATCCAGGGTGGGAATTCACCCCTCCACTTT.

The gene calls are TRBV7-8 and TRBJ1-1, with D possibly TRBD1 on 5 matching bases. The V gene lost 3 bases and the J gene lost 2 bases, with 10 bases spanning the gap. Germline V gives CDR1 SGHVS, CDR2 FQNEAQ. The CDR3 totals 14 residues. The DNA of the CDR3 is TGTGCCAGCAGCTTTAGGGGACTCAACACTGAAGCTTTCTTT. This encodes CASSFRGLNTEAFF.

CDR3 coding DNA: TGTGCCAGCAAATGGGGCGTCAGTTATGGCTACACCTTC. Residues: CASKWGVSYGYTF. J is TRBJ1-2 and V is TRBV6-5; TRBD1 might be the D (5 bases). Germline CDR1 reads MNHEY; CDR2 reads SVGAGI. This CDR3 is 13 amino acids long. Trimming took off 7 bases at V and 5 bases at J, with 14 bases between the two ends.

This chain connects TRBV10-3 to TRBJ2-5; possibly TRBD2 for D (6 bases). Trimming pared 7 bases from V and 1 base from J, leaving 25 bases between. Germline V gene lookup returns CDR1 ENHRY and CDR2 SYGVKD. The CDR3 sequence is 18 residues long. CDR3 sequence: CAIKGTAGGVFAQETQYF. DNA for the CDR3: TGTGCCATCAAGGGTACGGCTGGAGGGGTCTTTGCCCAAGAGACCCAGTACTTC.